Sequencing of this T cell receptor beta chain was carried out in a study of blood T cell repertoires in COVID-19 (TCRdb year 2020). For the study in its entirety: Collaborator samples came from the United States, Italy and Spain and covered acute and convalescent phases of COVID-19. Deeply sampled blood TCRbeta repertoires from subjects exposed to, actively infected with, or recovered from COVID-19 were included in the dataset. The repertoires were released in a freely available public database meant as a resource for research on the immune response to SARS-CoV-2. The sample metadata nearly always contained a de-identified subject ID, COVID-19 status, age in years and sex. Samples were obtained from the ongoing ImmuneRACE study (first 160 participants) and from 1,254 subjects provided by 6 global collaborators. Where HLA class I and class II types were available, the types were taken from metadata supplied by the sample provider, not from assay-based typing. The material from the prospective study consisted of cDNA or gDNA derived from T cells, B-cell-depleted T cells, or PBMCs. General study outcomes and caveats: The quantity of clinical and demographic metadata differed by source and by participant and was supplied without curation.

About this clone: Its cognate antigen has yet to be identified. Per-nucleotide qualities are absent, and no much larger clonotype sits a single base away.

TCRbeta CDR3 regions were amplified from genomic DNA by means of the immunoSEQ Assay, a bias-controlled multiplex PCR. In the authors' own workflow: The number of nucleated cells in each sample was estimated from the amplification of reference gene primers within the assay. To quantify the absolute abundance of each unique TCRbeta CDR3 rearrangement, sequence reads were collapsed and filtered. For each sample, productive Simpson clonality was calculated as the square root of Simpson's diversity index over productive rearrangements. The table comes from immuneACCESS by way of TCRdb, which keeps in-frame sequences with V and J called. Part of the clones is missing from these tables; in studies checked, under half for an unresolved V gene and the rest for unknown reasons. V, J and clone size are those of that table, while D and trimming were read from the DNA. Across this sample there are around 250,000 clones, with 86% seen only once. The ten largest clones capture around 1.5% of the sample.

A second Seattle source provided samples from volunteer blood donors who had recovered from COVID-19. Each collaborating institution followed its own protocols to collect whole blood in K2EDTA tubes. For TCRbeta analysis, collaborator samples were shipped as frozen whole blood, as isolated PBMCs, or as DNA extracted from either sample type. Trimmed from V: 0 bases; trimmed from J: 6 bases; junction bases lacking a gene match: 10. The CDR3 has 17 amino acids, counting the end cysteine and phenylalanine. Kept here is only the CDR3 DNA, which spans 51 bases and is read in frame from base 1. For CDR1 and CDR2, the germline V gene (reference sequence) lists SGHNT and YYREEE.

The sequenced material came from peripheral blood. Recombination linked TRBV5-4 to TRBJ2-3, with 10 bases in between that match TRBD2. This clonotype originated in a woman aged 55-69 years who had recovered from COVID-19. The CDR3 in this case is CASSLAKRGGTLDTQYF. In nucleotides, the sequence is TGTGCCAGCAGCTTGGCGAAGCGGGGGGGAACCTTGGATACGCAGTATTTT.